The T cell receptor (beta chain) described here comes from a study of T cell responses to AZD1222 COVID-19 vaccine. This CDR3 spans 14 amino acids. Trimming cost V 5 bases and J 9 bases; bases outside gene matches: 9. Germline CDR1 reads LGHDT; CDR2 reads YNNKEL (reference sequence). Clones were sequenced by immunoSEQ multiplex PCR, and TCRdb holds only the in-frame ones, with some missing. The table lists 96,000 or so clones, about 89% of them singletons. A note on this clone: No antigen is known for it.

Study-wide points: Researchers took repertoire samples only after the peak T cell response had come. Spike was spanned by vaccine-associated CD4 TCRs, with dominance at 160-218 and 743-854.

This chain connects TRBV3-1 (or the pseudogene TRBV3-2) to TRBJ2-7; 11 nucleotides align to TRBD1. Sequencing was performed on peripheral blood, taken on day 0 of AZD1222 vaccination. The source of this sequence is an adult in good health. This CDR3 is CASSARDRGVGQYF. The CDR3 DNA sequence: TGTGCCAGCAGCGCCCGGGACAGGGGGGTCGGGCAGTACTTC.